Shown below are 10 T cell receptor beta chains from a single sample sequenced in a study of blood T cell repertoires in COVID-19 (dated by TCRdb to the early 2020s). Libraries were built with the immunoSEQ multiplex PCR assay. TCRdb provides this immuneACCESS table in a form limited to in-frame rearrangements. Some clones are lacking; in checked studies, under half of them reflect an unresolved V gene, and why the rest are absent is not known. The sample data list around 280,000 clones, and around 85% of these were observed just once. 6% to 6.5% of the sample goes to the ten largest clones. Input material: PBMCs or T cells enriched from blood (not recorded which). These receptors originate from a woman aged 40 to 49 who had recovered from COVID-19.

The chain couples TRBV7-2 to TRBJ2-7; D might be TRBD1 (6 bases). The V end was cut by 2 bases, the J end by 2 bases, with 13 bases between. Per germline, CDR1 SGHTA and CDR2 FQGNSA. There are 15 residues in the CDR3. The CDR3 DNA is TGTGCCAGCAGCTTATTCAAAGGACAGCCCTACGAGCAGTACTTC. Translation: CASSLFKGQPYEQYF.

This clone is a singleton in its sample. The V and J genes are TRBV21-1 and TRBJ1-2; TRBD1 is the table's D call, not checked against the DNA. TRBV21-1 is assigned pseudogene status. CDR3 length: 14 residues. The CDR3 here is CASRLSTANYGYTF. In DNA form, the CDR3 reads TGTGCCAGCAGATTATCAACAGCTAACTATGGCTACACCTTC.

In its sample, this clone was seen many times. V usage is TRBV30 and J usage is TRBJ1-2, with 10 positions matching TRBD1. This CDR3 comprises 13 residues. Germline V gives CDR1 GTSNPN, CDR2 SVGIG (reference sequence). V was pared by 0 bases and J by 9 bases, with 4 bases of the junction left unmatched. Written as DNA, the CDR3 is TGTGCCTGGAGTGTAAGGGACAGGGGCCGCTACACCTTC. Protein sequence: CAWSVRDRGRYTF.

The chain couples TRBV4-1 to TRBJ1-2; D is undetermined. The CDR3 extends over 15 amino acids. Between the trimmed V and J ends, which lost 4 bases and 1 base, there was a span of 13 bases. The germline V gene encodes CDR1 MGHRA and CDR2 YSYEKL. This CDR3 is CASSLQPDYNYGYTF. The CDR3, as DNA: TGCGCCAGCAGCCTACAGCCTGACTATAACTATGGCTACACCTTC.

The CDR3 DNA is TGTGCCAGTAGTATGAGGTGGCAGCCCCAGCATTTT. The encoded protein is CASSMRWQPQHF. V is TRBV19 and J is TRBJ1-5; D remains unclear. The CDR3 runs to 12 residues. Germline loops: CDR1 LNHDA, CDR2 SQIVND (reference sequence). The V gene lost 3 bases and the J gene lost 7 bases, with 7 bases spanning the gap.

The gene calls are TRBV28 and TRBJ2-3; 11 bases are shared with TRBD2. With 7 bases clipped from V and 2 bases from J, the junction kept 14 bases outside the gene matches. The CDR3 runs to 18 residues. Per the germline V gene, CDR1 is MDHEN and CDR2 is SYDVKM. The CDR3 loop reads CASTPRGRLAGFTDTQYF. In DNA form, the CDR3 reads TGTGCCAGCACCCCCCGAGGGCGACTAGCGGGATTCACAGATACGCAGTATTTT.

The chain uses TRBV11-3 and TRBJ1-2; D unclear. Germline CDR1 and CDR2: SGHNT and YENEEA. The CDR3 consists of 14 residues. The V end lost 5 bases, the J end lost 4 bases, and 14 bases lay between the germline ends. CDR3 bases: TGTGCCAGCAGCCAGCTAGACCCAACCTATGGCTACACCTTC. Translated, it gives CASSQLDPTYGYTF.

The rearrangement uses TRBV28 and TRBJ1-6; D uncertain. The CDR3 extends over 14 amino acids. Per the germline V gene, CDR1 is MDHEN and CDR2 is SYDVKM. V was shortened by 7 bases and J by 7 bases, with 14 bases between the two germline ends. Here the CDR3 reads CASKKDTRNSPLHF. The CDR3 region has the DNA TGTGCCAGCAAAAAAGACACCCGGAATTCACCCCTCCACTTT.

This rearrangement joins TRBV27 to TRBJ2-3, with TRBD2 matching 10 bases. V lost 3 bases to trimming and J lost 3 bases; unmatched junction nucleotides: 6. This CDR3 is 16 amino acids long. The germline V gene has CDR1 MNHEY and CDR2 SMNVEV (reference sequence). In nucleotides, the CDR3 is TGTGCCAGCAGTTTTAGGCTAGCGGGAGCTACAGATACGCAGTATTTT. It yields the protein CASSFRLAGATDTQYF.

The J gene is TRBJ2-1, the V gene TRBV7-9; TRBD2 might be the D (6 bases). Germline CDR1 SEHNR, CDR2 FQNEAQ (reference sequence). V lost 1 base and J 2 bases, leaving 15 bases between the germline ends. This CDR3 comprises 17 residues. The CDR3 sequence: CASSLGFVAETYNEQFF. The CDR3 nucleotides are TGTGCCAGCAGCTTAGGGTTCGTAGCGGAGACCTACAATGAGCAGTTCTTC.